This T cell receptor (beta chain) came from a study of Ad26.COV2.S vaccination and SARS-CoV-2 variants. Method: immunoSEQ multiplex PCR; TCRdb's copy keeps in-frame clones and lacks some. In the table there are about 350,000 clones, 70% to 90% of which are singletons. This CDR3 region has 14 residues. The germline gives CDR1 LGHDT, CDR2 YNNKEL (reference sequence). Trimming removed 4 bases from V and 8 bases from J; junction bases left unmatched: 9. In the case of this clone: Its antigen remains unidentified.

General study findings and limits: Reported findings describe substantial breadth in spike-specific CD8+ and CD4+ T cell responses following vaccination. There was a possibility that the TCR breadth and depth analyses underestimated total T cell responses. Non-spike TCR breadth showed similarity between vaccine and placebo recipients.

Treatment given: around 19 received Ad26.COV2.S at low or high dose, single or two shots; several received placebo; per-sample allocation not given. Sampling was done on day 63 after the first vaccine or placebo injection. An Ad26 vector expressing Wuhan-strain SARS-CoV-2 spike constituted the vaccine. This chain links TRBV3-1 (or the pseudogene TRBV3-2) with TRBJ1-2; 8 bases match TRBD1. The sample in question was peripheral blood, obtained in a trial of Ad26.COV2.S vaccine versus placebo. This sequence was found in a person aged 18 to 59 who received the Ad26.COV2.S COVID-19 vaccine or a placebo. CDR3 protein: CASSLRQGIGGYTF. The DNA for the CDR3 is TGTGCCAGCAGCCTACGACAGGGGATAGGGGGCTACACCTTC.